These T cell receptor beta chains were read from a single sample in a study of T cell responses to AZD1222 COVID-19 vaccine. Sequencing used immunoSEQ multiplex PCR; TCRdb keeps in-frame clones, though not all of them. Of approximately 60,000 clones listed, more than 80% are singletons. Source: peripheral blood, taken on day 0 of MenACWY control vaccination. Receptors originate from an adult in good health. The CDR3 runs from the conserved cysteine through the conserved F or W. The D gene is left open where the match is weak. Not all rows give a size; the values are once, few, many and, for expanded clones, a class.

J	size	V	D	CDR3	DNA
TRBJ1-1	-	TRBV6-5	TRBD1	CASCLQGDTEAFF	TGTGCCAGTTGTCTTCAGGGGGACACTGAAGCTTTCTTT
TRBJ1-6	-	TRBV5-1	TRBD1	CASSVTGSGNSPLHF	TGCGCCAGCAGCGTGACAGGGTCTGGTAATTCACCCCTCCACTTT
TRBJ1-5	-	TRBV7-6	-	CASSLDGSNQPQHF	TGTGCCAGCAGTCTCGACGGAAGCAATCAGCCCCAGCATTTT
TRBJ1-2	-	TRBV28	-	CASQNQRNYGYTF	TGTGCCAGCCAAAACCAGCGAAACTATGGCTACACCTTC
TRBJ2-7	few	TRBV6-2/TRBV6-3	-	CASSYSRGYEQYF	TGTGCCAGCAGTTACTCGAGAGGGTACGAGCAGTACTTC
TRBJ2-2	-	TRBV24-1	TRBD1	CATSGQGGGELFF	TGTGCCACCAGTGGACAGGGCGGCGGGGAGCTGTTTTTT
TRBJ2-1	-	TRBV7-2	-	CASSLIQGGLGSYNEQFF	TGTGCCAGCAGCTTAATCCAGGGGGGATTGGGCTCCTACAATGAGCAGTTCTTC
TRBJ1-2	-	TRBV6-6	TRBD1	CASSYSSDRDYGYTF	TGTGCCAGCAGTTATTCCTCGGACAGGGACTATGGCTACACCTTC
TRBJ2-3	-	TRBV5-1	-	CASSLNSLGFSDTQYF	TGCGCCAGCAGCTTGAATAGCCTAGGCTTTTCAGATACGCAGTATTTT
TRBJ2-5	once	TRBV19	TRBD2	CASSITALAGSWETQYF	TGTGCCAGTAGTATCACGGCGCTAGCGGGGTCTTGGGAGACCCAGTACTTC
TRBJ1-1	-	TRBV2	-	CASRRDQNTEAFF	TGTGCCAGCAGGAGGGACCAGAACACTGAAGCTTTCTTT
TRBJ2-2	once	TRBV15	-	CATKTGTGKNTGELFF	TGTGCCACTAAAACTGGGACCGGCAAGAACACCGGGGAGCTGTTTTTT
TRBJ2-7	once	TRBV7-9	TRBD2	CASSPRTSGSSEQYF	TGTGCCAGCAGCCCTCGGACTAGCGGGAGTTCCGAGCAGTACTTC
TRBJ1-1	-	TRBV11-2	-	CASSLYPTGKEAFF	TGTGCCAGCAGCCTCTACCCCACAGGGAAGGAGGCTTTCTTT
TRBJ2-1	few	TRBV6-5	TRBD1	CASSFRTGGYNEQFF	TGTGCCAGCAGTTTCCGGACAGGGGGCTACAATGAGCAGTTCTTC
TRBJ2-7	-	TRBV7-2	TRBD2	CASSSTSSGRAYEQYF	TGTGCCAGCAGCTCAACGTCTAGCGGGAGGGCCTACGAGCAGTACTTC
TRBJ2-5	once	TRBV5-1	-	CASIPLGGNEETQYF	TGCGCCAGCATTCCGCTTGGCGGTAATGAAGAGACCCAGTACTTC
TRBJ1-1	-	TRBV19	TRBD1	CASSILGQGVSEAFF	TGTGCCAGTAGTATTCTAGGACAGGGGGTTTCTGAAGCTTTCTTT
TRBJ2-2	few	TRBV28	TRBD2	CASDPGLAGFTGELFF	TGTGCCAGCGATCCGGGACTAGCGGGGTTCACCGGGGAGCTGTTTTTT
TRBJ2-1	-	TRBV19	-	CASSTPAAYNEQFF	TGTGCCAGTAGTACCCCAGCAGCCTACAATGAGCAGTTCTTC
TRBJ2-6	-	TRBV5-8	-	CASSLVAGGSSRANVLTF	TGTGCCAGCAGCTTGGTGGCAGGTGGATCTTCGCGGGCCAACGTCCTGACTTTC
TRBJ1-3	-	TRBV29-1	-	CSTGEGNTIYF	TGCAGCACTGGGGAGGGAAACACCATATATTTT
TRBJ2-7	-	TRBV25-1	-	CASRMTASYEQYF	TGTGCCAGCAGGATGACGGCCTCCTACGAGCAGTACTTC
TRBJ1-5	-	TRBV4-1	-	CASSQGWSTGQPQHF	TGCGCCAGCAGCCAAGGGTGGTCAACGGGTCAGCCCCAGCATTTT
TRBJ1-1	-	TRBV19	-	CATRSWRMNTEAFF	TGTGCCACCCGATCCTGGCGTATGAACACTGAAGCTTTCTTT
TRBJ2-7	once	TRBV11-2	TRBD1	CASRPGGTGGGEQYF	TGTGCCAGCCGCCCTGGGGGGACAGGGGGCGGCGAGCAGTACTTC
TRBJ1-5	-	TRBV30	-	CAWSVQLHQPQHF	TGTGCCTGGAGTGTCCAGTTGCATCAGCCCCAGCATTTT
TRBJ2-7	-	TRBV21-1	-	CASSKAGQGNYEQYF	TGTGCCAGCAGCAAAGCGGGACAGGGTAACTACGAGCAGTACTTC
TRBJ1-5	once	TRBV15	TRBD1	CATSSRGPTSYSNQPQHF	TGTGCCACCAGCAGCAGGGGGCCCACATCTTATAGCAATCAGCCCCAGCATTTT
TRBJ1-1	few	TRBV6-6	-	CASRDVEAFF	TGTGCCAGCCGGGACGTTGAAGCTTTCTTT
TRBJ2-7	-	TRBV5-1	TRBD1	CASSQTGYEQYF	TGCGCCAGCAGCCAGACAGGGTACGAGCAGTACTTC
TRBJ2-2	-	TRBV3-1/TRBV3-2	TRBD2	CASSRTSGGNTGELFF	TGTGCCAGCAGCCGGACTAGCGGGGGGAACACCGGGGAGCTGTTTTTT
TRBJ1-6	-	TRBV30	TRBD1	CAWRGQPNSPLHF	TGTGCCTGGAGGGGACAGCCTAATTCACCCCTCCACTTT